This T cell receptor beta chain was profiled in a study of cytomegalovirus exposure and HLA in healthy donors. Study-wide results and limits: Rarity held for most TCR sequences, but there were some public TCRs that occurred in many donors.

This clone has just one count. What it recognizes is unknown. A much larger clone lies a single base off, so this may be a read error. Generated by immunoSEQ multiplex PCR, the TCRdb table keeps only in-frame clones and is missing some. The data contain 70,000 to 90,000 clones, around four fifths of them singletons. In germline, CDR1 is SGHTA, CDR2 FQGNSA. V lost 1 base and J 1 base, leaving 4 bases between the germline ends. The CDR3 is made up of 13 amino acids. The source material was PBMCs. The sequence derives from a young man in good health and CMV-seronegative. The chain couples TRBV7-2 to TRBJ1-2; D call uncertain. In DNA form, the CDR3 reads TGTGCCAGCAGCTTAGACAGTAACTATGGCTACACCTTC. It codes for CASSLDSNYGYTF.